The next 13 T cell receptor beta chains were all read from a single sample in a study of cytomegalovirus exposure and HLA in healthy donors. This PCR relied on a set of 60 Vbeta primers and 13 Jbeta primers. The protocol was immunoSEQ multiplex PCR, while the TCRdb copy is restricted to in-frame clones and leaves out a portion. The top ten hold 4% to 5.5% of the sample, which has around 65,000 clones, over 75% seen once. The sequencing input was PBMCs. The receptors derive from a woman under 40 in good health and CMV-seronegative.

The chain is built from TRBV30 and TRBJ2-5; D remains ambiguous. The length of the CDR3 is 15 residues. V lost 0 bases and J 5 bases, leaving 16 bases between the germline ends. CDR1 and CDR2 from the germline V gene are GTSNPN and SVGIG (reference sequence). CDR3 nucleotide sequence: TGTGCCTGGAGTGTAGGATTAGCCCGTAGGGAGACCCAGTACTTC. It yields the protein CAWSVGLARRETQYF.

This chain joins TRBV7-9 and TRBJ1-5; no definite D call. CDR1 and CDR2 from the germline V gene are SEHNR and FQNEAQ (reference sequence). CDR3 length: 13 residues. With 4 bases removed from V and 4 bases from J, the gap between germline ends came to 8 bases. The CDR3 sequence: CASSSGSNQPQHF. In DNA form, the CDR3 reads TGTGCCAGCAGCTCGGGATCAAATCAGCCCCAGCATTTT.

This clone was found once. The chain uses TRBV6-5 and TRBJ2-2; no reliable D call. The CDR3 runs to 15 residues. Looked up from germline, CDR1 is MNHEY and CDR2 is SVGAGI. The ends were cut back, 4 bases at V and 0 bases at J, with 9 bases in the middle. The CDR3 spells CASSWYRANTGELFF. The CDR3 DNA sequence: TGTGCCAGCAGTTGGTACAGAGCGAACACCGGGGAGCTGTTTTTT.

The V gene is TRBV4-1, the J gene TRBJ2-3, with D perhaps matching TRBD2 (5 bases). Per germline, CDR1 MGHRA and CDR2 YSYEKL. CDR3 length: 16 amino acids. The V gene lost 0 bases and the J gene lost 5 bases, with 15 bases spanning the gap. As DNA, the CDR3 is TGCGCCAGCAGCCAAGAAGGGAGCTCTTTGGGAGATACGCAGTATTTT. The encoded protein is CASSQEGSSLGDTQYF.

The V and J genes are TRBV5-6 and TRBJ2-4; 7 bases align to TRBD1. The V gene end was trimmed by 4 bases and the J gene end by 0 bases; junction bases not matched to a gene: 7. Germline CDR1 and CDR2: SGHDT and YYEEEE. The CDR3 has 16 amino acids. CDR3 region: CASSPGTDLAKNIQYF. The CDR3, as DNA: TGTGCCAGCAGCCCCGGGACAGACCTAGCCAAAAACATTCAGTACTTC.

The chain is built from TRBV10-2 and TRBJ1-5; tentatively, D is TRBD1 (6 bases). Germline CDR1 reads WSHSY; CDR2 reads SAAADI. Trimming pared 3 bases from V and 0 bases from J, leaving 9 bases between. The CDR3 length is 15 residues. The CDR3 DNA is TGCGCCAGCAGTGACGAACAGGGTAGCAATCAGCCCCAGCATTTT. Translated: CASSDEQGSNQPQHF.

V usage is TRBV6-6 and J usage is TRBJ1-2; TRBD1 matches at 7 bases. CDR1 and CDR2 (germline): MNHNY, SVGAGI (reference sequence). After removal of 6 bases from V and 3 bases from J, the junction contained 13 bases not matched to a gene. The CDR3 loop spans 16 amino acids. The CDR3 DNA is TGTGCCAGCAGCTTACTGGTTCAGGGGGGCGACTATGGCTACACCTTC. It is translated as CASSLLVQGGDYGYTF.

The genes are TRBV28 and TRBJ1-2; D perhaps matches TRBD1 (6 bases). Germline CDR1 and CDR2: MDHEN and SYDVKM. CDR3 length: 15 residues. Trimming pared 5 bases from V and 0 bases from J, leaving 13 bases between. The CDR3 region has the DNA TGTGCCAGCAGTCATGCGGACAGATCTAACTATGGCTACACCTTC. It translates to CASSHADRSNYGYTF.

This chain links TRBV7-8 with TRBJ2-7, with 7 nucleotides matching TRBD1. Germline assignment: CDR1 SGHVS and CDR2 FQNEAQ. V shed 2 bases and J 4 bases; nucleotides not matched to a gene: 5. This CDR3 comprises 14 residues. CDR3 loop: CASSLRQGPYEQYF. In DNA form, the CDR3 reads TGTGCCAGCAGCTTAAGACAGGGTCCGTACGAGCAGTACTTC.

This clone turned up a few times. The V and J genes are TRBV4-1 and TRBJ1-1, with D possibly TRBD1 on 5 matching bases. The CDR3 has 15 residues. The germline V gene encodes CDR1 MGHRA and CDR2 YSYEKL. V lost 0 bases and J lost 0, with 8 bases in between. This CDR3 reads CASSQDRTLNTEAFF. The DNA of the CDR3 is TGCGCCAGCAGCCAAGACAGGACACTGAACACTGAAGCTTTCTTT.

The rearrangement uses TRBV7-8 and TRBJ1-1; D might be TRBD1 (5 bases). The V gene's germline CDR1 is SGHVS and CDR2 FQNEAQ. The CDR3 covers 12 residues. V was cut by 5 bases and J by 5 bases, with 9 bases left in between. The CDR3 spells CASSGRQTEAFF. The CDR3 nucleotides are TGTGCCAGCAGCGGTCGACAGACTGAAGCTTTCTTT.

This clone was seen a handful of times. The rearrangement links TRBV5-1 to TRBJ2-7; D gene ambiguous. Germline V CDR1 and CDR2: SGHRS, YFSETQ. V lost 0 bases to trimming and J lost 0 bases, with 7 bases between them. The CDR3 runs to 14 residues. The CDR3 nucleotides are TGCGCCAGCAGCTTGGCCCACAGCTCCTACGAGCAGTACTTC. It specifies CASSLAHSSYEQYF.

The gene calls are TRBV13 and TRBJ2-7; TRBD2 is a possible D gene (6 bases). The V gene's germline CDR1 is PRHDT and CDR2 FYEKMQ (reference sequence). Between the trimmed V and J ends, which lost 5 bases and 5 bases, there was a span of 13 bases. The CDR3 is 13 residues long. This CDR3 reads CASSPRGGDEQYF. CDR3 sequence (DNA): TGTGCCAGCAGCCCTAGGGGAGGAGACGAGCAGTACTTC.